This TCR beta chain was captured in a study of control samples from healthy donors and cancer patients. This clone has more than one count but fewer than ten. The assay was immunoSEQ multiplex PCR, and TCRdb's table has in-frame clones only and misses some. The sample lists under 150,000 clones, around nine tenths occurring once. The CDR3 has 13 residues. Germline CDR1 and CDR2: SGHRS and YFSETQ. Trimming removed 0 bases at V and 5 bases at J, with 8 bases between. The chain links TRBV5-1 to TRBJ2-5; tentative D call: TRBD2 (5 bases). The sequence derives from a woman aged 25-40 years in good health. The source material was blood. The CDR3 DNA reads as TGCGCCAGCAGCTTGGGCCCGGGGGAGACCCAGTACTTC. Translation gives CASSLGPGETQYF.